What follows are 26 T cell receptor beta chains derived from one specimen sequenced in a study of T cell changes during pregnancy in multiple sclerosis. Profiling relied on immunoSEQ multiplex PCR, and the TCRdb table lists in-frame clones only, not all of them. The sample has about 50,000 clones, around nine tenths seen once. The sequences come from CD4+ T cells from peripheral blood mononuclear cells, collected after pregnancy. These TCRs come from a female donor in good health, enrolled as a control in a pregnancy study.

The V and J genes are TRBV7-9 and TRBJ2-6; D call uncertain. With 0 bases removed from V and 1 base from J, the gap between germline ends came to 7 bases. The CDR3 sequence is 16 residues long. The germline V gene encodes CDR1 SEHNR and CDR2 FQNEAQ (reference sequence). CDR3 sequence: CASSLASRSGANVLTF. CDR3 sequence (DNA): TGTGCCAGCAGCTTAGCGTCGAGGTCTGGGGCCAACGTCCTGACTTTC.

The CDR3 here is CASSIIGTDTEAFF. CDR3 DNA: TGTGCCAGCAGCATAATTGGGACAGATACTGAAGCTTTCTTT. The chain combines TRBV7-9 with TRBJ1-1, with 7 nucleotides matching TRBD1. The CDR3 spans 14 residues. Germline assignment: CDR1 SEHNR and CDR2 FQNEAQ (reference sequence). The V and J ends lost 5 bases and 5 bases, in that order; junction bases with no gene match: 8.

This rearrangement joins TRBV6-5 to TRBJ1-2; 11 bases align to TRBD1. CDR1 MNHEY and CDR2 SVGAGI come from the germline V gene. This CDR3 contains 14 residues. J gave up 6 bases and V 6 bases, and 6 bases lay outside the gene matches. Written as DNA, the CDR3 is TGTGCCAGCAGACCCCGGACAGGGGGCAATGGCTACACCTTC. Translation gives CASRPRTGGNGYTF.

The table lists this clone with a count of one. The J gene is TRBJ1-5, the V gene TRBV18; D is possibly TRBD1 (5 bases). V was clipped by 3 bases and J by 0 bases, with 12 bases between them. The CDR3 length is 16 residues. Germline V CDR1 and CDR2: KGHSH, LQKENI. The CDR3 nucleotides are TGTGCCAGCTCACCCGGAGGGGCCTCTAGCAATCAGCCCCAGCATTTT. This codes for CASSPGGASSNQPQHF.

V gene TRBV6-1 combines with J gene TRBJ1-5; 7 bases map to TRBD1. V lost 8 bases to trimming and J lost 3 bases; unmatched junction nucleotides: 7. The CDR3 has 14 amino acids. Germline loops: CDR1 MNHNS, CDR2 SASEGT. The chain's CDR3 is CASLPTGPNQPQHF. CDR3 nucleotide sequence: TGTGCCAGCTTGCCGACAGGGCCCAATCAGCCCCAGCATTTT.

CDR3 amino acids: CASSLEGANYGYTF. The CDR3 coding sequence is TGCGCCAGCAGCTTGGAAGGGGCGAACTATGGCTACACCTTC. This chain uses TRBV5-1 with TRBJ1-2; tentatively, D is TRBD1 (5 bases). V lost 0 bases to trimming and J lost 2 bases, with 8 bases between them. This CDR3 has 14 residues. Germline V gives CDR1 SGHRS, CDR2 YFSETQ.

V usage is TRBV4-1 and J usage is TRBJ2-1; 9 nucleotides agree with TRBD1. This CDR3 region has 16 residues. The ends lost 3 bases at V and 5 bases at J; junction bases unmatched: 8. Germline V gene sequence: CDR1 MGHRA, CDR2 YSYEKL. The CDR3 loop is CASSHDPGQGNNEQFF. In nucleotides, the CDR3 is TGCGCCAGCAGCCACGACCCGGGACAGGGTAACAATGAGCAGTTCTTC.

This chain links TRBV6-6 with TRBJ1-5, with D hard to call. V gave up 5 bases and J gave up 2 bases, with 7 bases separating them. Per the germline V gene, CDR1 is MNHNY and CDR2 is SVGAGI (reference sequence). The CDR3 consists of 13 residues. CDR3: CASSIQGNQPQHF. For the CDR3, the DNA is TGTGCCAGCAGTATCCAGGGCAATCAGCCCCAGCATTTT.

The V call is TRBV5-1, the J call TRBJ2-3, with 7 positions matching TRBD2. The CDR3 has 15 amino acids. Germline lookup yields CDR1 SGHRS and CDR2 YFSETQ. The V and J ends lost 0 bases and 4 bases, in that order; junction bases with no gene match: 5. The CDR3 reads CASSLGAGLSDTQYF. CDR3 bases: TGCGCCAGCAGCTTGGGAGCGGGACTTTCAGATACGCAGTATTTT.

This chain links TRBV4-1 with TRBJ2-5, with TRBD1 identical over 11 bases. The germline CDR1 and CDR2 sequences are MGHRA and YSYEKL. Trimming at V came to 4 bases and at J to 3 bases, leaving 1 base not matched to a gene. The CDR3 covers 14 residues. CDR3 in amino acids: CASSRTGGKETQYF. The DNA for the CDR3 is TGCGCCAGCAGCCGGACAGGGGGCAAAGAGACCCAGTACTTC.

This rearrangement joins TRBV28 to TRBJ2-7; possibly TRBD2 for D (5 bases). Per germline, CDR1 MDHEN and CDR2 SYDVKM. Trimming took 1 base from V and 3 from J, leaving 10 bases between them. The CDR3 has 14 amino acids. As DNA, the CDR3 is TGTGCCAGCAGTTTATTAGCGAGGAACTACGAGCAGTACTTC. Translated, it gives CASSLLARNYEQYF.

The V call is TRBV4-2, the J call TRBJ2-7; 10 bases are a match to TRBD2. The CDR3 has 17 residues. V shed 4 bases and J 3 bases; nucleotides not matched to a gene: 12. The germline gives CDR1 LGHNA, CDR2 YNFKEQ. CDR3 residues: CASSPAVTSGHIYEQYF. In DNA, the CDR3 is TGTGCCAGCAGCCCCGCAGTGACTAGCGGGCATATCTACGAGCAGTACTTC.

A single count supports this clone. The chain uses TRBV6-6 and TRBJ1-4; unclear D gene. The CDR3 contains 12 residues. The germline V and J ends were trimmed by 6 bases and 11 bases, with 13 bases remaining between them. The V gene's germline CDR1 is MNHNY and CDR2 SVGAGI (reference sequence). In DNA form, the CDR3 reads TGTGCCAGCAGCCCAGATACCTGGAAACTGTTTTTT. Translation: CASSPDTWKLFF.

The chain links TRBV29-1 to TRBJ1-2; 10 bases are shared with TRBD1. The germline gives CDR1 SQVTM, CDR2 ANQGSEA. Trimming cost V 8 bases and J 4 bases; bases outside gene matches: 10. The CDR3 runs 14 residues. DNA for the CDR3: TGCAGCACGGGGACAGGGGCTTCTTTCTATGGCTACACCTTC. Its translation is CSTGTGASFYGYTF. Based on the CDR3 plus reference TRBV29-1 and TRBJ1-2, the full variable domain is SAVISQKPSRDICQRGTSLTIQCQVDSQVTMMFWYRQQPGQSLTLIATANQGSEATYESGFVIDKFPISRPNLTFSTLTVSNMSPEDSSIYLCSTGTGASFYGYTFGSGTRLTVV.

This chain links TRBV4-1 with TRBJ2-1; TRBD2 matches 10 bases. The V gene's germline CDR1 is MGHRA and CDR2 YSYEKL. This CDR3 is built from 16 residues. The trim removed 6 bases at V and 8 bases at J, leaving 13 bases unmatched. Written as DNA, the CDR3 is TGCGCCAGCAGACAAAGGGCCCTAGCGGGGGCGGATGAGCAGTTCTTC. Residues: CASRQRALAGADEQFF.

This clone was recorded only once. The V call is TRBV28, the J call TRBJ2-7, with 10 bases matching TRBD1. The CDR3 has 15 residues. V dropped 5 bases and J dropped 4; count of bases not matched to a gene: 8. Germline values: CDR1 MDHEN, CDR2 SYDVKM. The CDR3 DNA reads as TGTGCCAGCAGTCCGGGGACAGGGGTTAAGTACGAGCAGTACTTC. It translates to CASSPGTGVKYEQYF.

The chain combines TRBV6-5 with TRBJ2-1, with 16 bases matching TRBD2. In germline, CDR1 is MNHEY, CDR2 SVGAGI. V lost 6 bases and J lost 10; bases outside the gene matches: 6. This CDR3 contains 15 residues. CDR3: CASRGRGLAGGEQFF. The CDR3 DNA reads TGTGCCAGCAGGGGTAGGGGACTAGCGGGAGGGGAGCAGTTCTTC.

In this sample, this clone turned up once. This chain links TRBV10-1 with TRBJ2-5, with D possibly TRBD2 on 6 matching bases. The CDR3 length is 14 residues. The ends were cut back, 0 bases at V and 5 bases at J, with 10 bases in the middle. Germline CDR1 is WNHNN and CDR2 is SYGVQD (reference sequence). DNA of the CDR3: TGCGCCAGCAGTGAGTCGGAGGGGAGGGAGACCCAGTACTTC. Amino acids: CASSESEGRETQYF.

In its sample, this clone was seen once. The chain recombines TRBV6-1 with TRBJ2-7; D remains ambiguous. Germline CDR1 reads MNHNS; CDR2 reads SASEGT. The V end lost 0 bases, the J end lost 9 bases, and 15 bases lay between the germline ends. There are 14 residues in the CDR3. DNA for the CDR3: TGTGCCAGCAGTGAAGCGATCCCGGGTAATGGGCAGTACTTC. Its protein product is CASSEAIPGNGQYF.

J is TRBJ1-4 and V is TRBV19; 7 bases align to TRBD1. CDR1 and CDR2 from the germline V gene are LNHDA and SQIVND (reference sequence). This CDR3 comprises 14 residues. V lost 7 bases and J lost 7; bases outside the gene matches: 9. This CDR3 reads CASTQGGGREKLFF. DNA for the CDR3: TGTGCCAGTACCCAGGGGGGAGGTCGTGAAAAACTGTTTTTT.

The CDR3 DNA is TGTGCCAGCGTGGGCTTGGGCACTGAAGCTTTCTTT. Translating it yields CASVGLGTEAFF. The chain uses TRBV2 and TRBJ1-1; D is uncertain. Germline-derived CDR1 and CDR2 are SNHLY and FYNNEI. The CDR3 contains 12 residues. V gave up 8 bases and J gave up 4 bases, with 11 bases separating them.

V usage is TRBV5-1 and J usage is TRBJ1-4; no clear D gene. This CDR3 contains 16 residues. V dropped 1 base and J dropped 4 bases, with 14 bases sitting between them. Germline CDR1 is SGHRS and CDR2 is YFSETQ. The CDR3 region has the DNA TGCGCCAGCAGCTTGAACGTCTTCGGTAATAATGAAAAACTGTTTTTT. Protein sequence: CASSLNVFGNNEKLFF.

This clone was counted between two and nine times. V and J are TRBV6-1 and TRBJ2-7, with a tentative D call TRBD1 (6 bases). Germline assignment: CDR1 MNHNS and CDR2 SASEGT. The length of the CDR3 is 15 residues. The V gene lost 7 bases and the J gene lost 4 bases, with 20 bases spanning the gap. For the CDR3, the DNA is TGTGCCAGCATCTTCCGGGACAAGGCCGAATACGAGCAGTACTTC. This sequence encodes CASIFRDKAEYEQYF.

This chain joins TRBV7-3 and TRBJ1-1, with 10 bases lining up with TRBD1. The CDR3 length is 16 residues. The J segment lost 10 bases and the V segment lost 5 bases, leaving 16 bases of the junction unmatched. CDR1 and CDR2 from the germline V gene are SGHTA and FQGTGA. The CDR3 here is CASSKQPGQGPSGAFF. CDR3 sequence (DNA): TGTGCCAGCAGCAAACAACCGGGACAGGGGCCCTCAGGAGCTTTCTTT. The full variable domain, in which reference TRBV7-3 and TRBJ1-1 provide the parts outside the CDR3, is GAGVSQTPSNKVTEKGKYVELRCDPISGHTALYWYRQSLGQGPEFLIYFQGTGAADDSGLPNDRFFAVRPEGSVSTLKIQRTERGDSAVYLCASSKQPGQGPSGAFFGQGTRLTVV.

V usage is TRBV7-8 and J usage is TRBJ1-5; D unclear. Deletions cut 5 bases from V and 3 bases from J, with 11 bases between. Germline CDR1 and CDR2: SGHVS and FQNEAQ. The CDR3 covers 14 residues. CDR3 sequence reads: CASSLTENNQPQHF. As DNA, the CDR3 is TGTGCCAGCAGCCTAACGGAGAACAATCAGCCCCAGCATTTT.

The chain employs TRBV10-2 and TRBJ1-4; 7 bases match TRBD1. The ends lost 8 bases at V and 8 bases at J; junction bases unmatched: 11. CDR3 length: 14 residues. Germline V gene data show CDR1 as WSHSY and CDR2 as SAAADI. The CDR3 loop is CASGMTGNMEKLFF. The CDR3 DNA follows: TGCGCCAGCGGGATGACAGGGAATATGGAAAAACTGTTTTTT.